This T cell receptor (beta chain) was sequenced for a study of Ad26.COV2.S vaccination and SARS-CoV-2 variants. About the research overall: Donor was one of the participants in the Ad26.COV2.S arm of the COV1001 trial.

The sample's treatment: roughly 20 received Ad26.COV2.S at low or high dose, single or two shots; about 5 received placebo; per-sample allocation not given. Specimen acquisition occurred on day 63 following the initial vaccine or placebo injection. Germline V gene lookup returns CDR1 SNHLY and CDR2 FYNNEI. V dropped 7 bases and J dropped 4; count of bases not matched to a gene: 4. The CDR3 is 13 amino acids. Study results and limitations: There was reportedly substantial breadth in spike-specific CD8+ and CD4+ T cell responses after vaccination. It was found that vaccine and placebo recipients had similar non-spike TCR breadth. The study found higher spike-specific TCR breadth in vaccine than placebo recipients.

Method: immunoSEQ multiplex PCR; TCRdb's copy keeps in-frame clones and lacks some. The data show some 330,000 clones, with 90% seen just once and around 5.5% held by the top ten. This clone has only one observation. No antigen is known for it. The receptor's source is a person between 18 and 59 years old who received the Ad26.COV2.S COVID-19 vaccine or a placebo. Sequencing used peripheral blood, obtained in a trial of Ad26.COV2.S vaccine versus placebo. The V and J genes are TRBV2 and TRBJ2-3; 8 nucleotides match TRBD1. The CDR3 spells CASNSQGADTQYF. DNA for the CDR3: TGTGCCAGCAATTCACAGGGGGCAGATACGCAGTATTTT.